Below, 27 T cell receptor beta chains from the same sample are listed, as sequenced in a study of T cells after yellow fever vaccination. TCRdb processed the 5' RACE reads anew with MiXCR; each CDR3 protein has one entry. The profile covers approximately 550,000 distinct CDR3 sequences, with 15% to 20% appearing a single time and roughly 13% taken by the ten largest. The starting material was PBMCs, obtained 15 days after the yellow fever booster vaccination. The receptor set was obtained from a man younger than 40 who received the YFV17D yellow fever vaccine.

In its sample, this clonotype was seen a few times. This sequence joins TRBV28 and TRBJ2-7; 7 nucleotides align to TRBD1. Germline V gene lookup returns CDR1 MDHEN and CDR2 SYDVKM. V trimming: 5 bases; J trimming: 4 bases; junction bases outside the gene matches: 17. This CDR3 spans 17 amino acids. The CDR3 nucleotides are TGTGCCAGCAGTCTAAGGCACGCACAGGGGCCAATTTACGAGCAGTACTTC. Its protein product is CASSLRHAQGPIYEQYF.

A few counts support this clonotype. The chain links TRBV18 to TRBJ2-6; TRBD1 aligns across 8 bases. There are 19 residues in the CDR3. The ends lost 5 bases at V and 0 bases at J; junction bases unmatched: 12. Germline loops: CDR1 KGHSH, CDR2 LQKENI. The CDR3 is CASSSRGTGEVSGANVLTF. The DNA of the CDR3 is TGTGCCAGCTCATCTCGGGGGACAGGTGAAGTCTCTGGGGCCAACGTCCTGACTTTC. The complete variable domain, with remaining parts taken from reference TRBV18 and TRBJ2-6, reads NAGVMQNPRHLVRRRGQEARLRCSPMKGHSHVYWYRQLPEEGLKFMVYLQKENIIDESGMPKERFSAEFPKEGPSILRIQQVVRGDSAAYFCASSSRGTGEVSGANVLTFGAGSRLTVL.

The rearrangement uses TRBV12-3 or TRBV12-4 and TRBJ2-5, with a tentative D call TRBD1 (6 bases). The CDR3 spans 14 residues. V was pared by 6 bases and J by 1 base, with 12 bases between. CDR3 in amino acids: CASSRGQPQETQYF. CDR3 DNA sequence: TGTGCCAGCAGCCGCGGACAGCCCCAAGAGACCCAGTACTTC.

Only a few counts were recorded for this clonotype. CDR3 sequence (DNA): TGTGCCAGCAGTTTCCCCCAATCCGAGCAGTACTTC. The encoded protein is CASSFPQSEQYF. The rearrangement uses TRBV12-3 or TRBV12-4 and TRBJ2-7; D gene uncertain. This CDR3 is 12 amino acids long. Trimming cost V 3 bases and J 6 bases, with 9 bases left between them.

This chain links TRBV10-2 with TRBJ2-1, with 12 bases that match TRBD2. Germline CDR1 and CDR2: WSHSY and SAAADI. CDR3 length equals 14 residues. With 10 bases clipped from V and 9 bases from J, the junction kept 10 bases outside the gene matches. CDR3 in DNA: TGCGCCAACCCGGGACTAGCGGGTGGGGGTGAGCAGTTCTTC. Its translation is CANPGLAGGGEQFF.

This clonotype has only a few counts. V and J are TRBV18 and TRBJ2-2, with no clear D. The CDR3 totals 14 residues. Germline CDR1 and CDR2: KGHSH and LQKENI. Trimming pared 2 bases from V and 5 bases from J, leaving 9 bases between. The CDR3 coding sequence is TGTGCCAGCTCACCAGAAGTTGGGACCGGGGAGCTGTTTTTT. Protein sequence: CASSPEVGTGELFF.

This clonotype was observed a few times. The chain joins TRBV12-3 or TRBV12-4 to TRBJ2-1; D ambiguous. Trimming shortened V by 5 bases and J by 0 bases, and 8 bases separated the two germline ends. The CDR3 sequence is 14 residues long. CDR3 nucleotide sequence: TGTGCCAGCAGTATCCTTAGCTCCTACAATGAGCAGTTCTTC. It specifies CASSILSSYNEQFF.

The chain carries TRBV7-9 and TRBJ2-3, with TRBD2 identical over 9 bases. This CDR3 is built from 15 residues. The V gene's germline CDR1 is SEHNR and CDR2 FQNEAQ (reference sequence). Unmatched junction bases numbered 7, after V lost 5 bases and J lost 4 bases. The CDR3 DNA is TGTGCCAGCAGCCGATCTAGCGGGAATTCAGATACGCAGTATTTT. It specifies CASSRSSGNSDTQYF.

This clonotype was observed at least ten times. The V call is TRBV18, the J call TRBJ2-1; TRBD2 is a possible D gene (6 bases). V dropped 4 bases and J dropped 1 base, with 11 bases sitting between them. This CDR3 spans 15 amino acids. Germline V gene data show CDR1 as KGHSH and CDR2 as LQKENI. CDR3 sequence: CASSQLAASYNEQFF. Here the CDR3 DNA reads TGTGCCAGCTCACAACTAGCCGCGTCCTACAATGAGCAGTTCTTC.

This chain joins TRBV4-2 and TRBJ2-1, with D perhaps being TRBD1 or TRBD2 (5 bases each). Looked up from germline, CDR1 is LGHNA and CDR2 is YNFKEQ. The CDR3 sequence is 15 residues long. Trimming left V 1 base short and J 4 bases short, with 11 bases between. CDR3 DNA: TGTGCCAGCAGCCAAGTGGGGGACGTGTACAATGAGCAGTTCTTC. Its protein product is CASSQVGDVYNEQFF.

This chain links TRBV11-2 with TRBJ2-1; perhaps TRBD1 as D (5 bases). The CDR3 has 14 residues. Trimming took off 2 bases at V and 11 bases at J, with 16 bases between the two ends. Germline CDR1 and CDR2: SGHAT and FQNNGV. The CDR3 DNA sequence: TGTGCCAGCAGCTTATCCCGGGCCAGGGTCAAGCAGTTCTTC. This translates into CASSLSRARVKQFF.

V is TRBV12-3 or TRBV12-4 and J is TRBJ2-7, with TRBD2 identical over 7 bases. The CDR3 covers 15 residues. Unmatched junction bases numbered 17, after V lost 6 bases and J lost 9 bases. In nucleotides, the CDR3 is TGTGCCAGCAGCAACCCGACTAGCCCTTCGGGGGGGCAGTACTTC. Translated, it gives CASSNPTSPSGGQYF.

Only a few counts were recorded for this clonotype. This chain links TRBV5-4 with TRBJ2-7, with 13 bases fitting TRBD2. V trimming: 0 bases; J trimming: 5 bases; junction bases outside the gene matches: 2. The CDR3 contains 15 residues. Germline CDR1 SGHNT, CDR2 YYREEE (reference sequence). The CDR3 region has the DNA TGTGCCAGCAGCTTGGCCGGGACTAGCGGGAACGAGCAGTACTTC. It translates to CASSLAGTSGNEQYF.

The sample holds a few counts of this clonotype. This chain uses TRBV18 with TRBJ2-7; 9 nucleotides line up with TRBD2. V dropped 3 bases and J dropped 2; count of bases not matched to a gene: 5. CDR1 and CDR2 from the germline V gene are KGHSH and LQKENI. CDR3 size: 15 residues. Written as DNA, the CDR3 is TGTGCCAGCTCACCGAGGCGGGAGGGAGCCTACGAGCAGTACTTC. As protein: CASSPRREGAYEQYF.

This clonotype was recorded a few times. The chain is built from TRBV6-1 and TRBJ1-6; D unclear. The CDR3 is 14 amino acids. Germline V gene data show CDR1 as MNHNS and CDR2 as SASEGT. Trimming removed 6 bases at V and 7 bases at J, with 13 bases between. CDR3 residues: CASSPRRTNSPLHF. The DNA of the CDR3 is TGTGCCAGCAGCCCCAGACGGACCAATTCACCCCTCCACTTT.

CDR3 sequence (DNA): TGCGCCAGCAGCTACACACTAGCGGGAAGCACAGATACGCAGTATTTT. This sequence encodes CASSYTLAGSTDTQYF. J is TRBJ2-3 and V is TRBV5-1; 10 bases align to TRBD2. CDR3 length equals 16 residues. Per the germline V gene, CDR1 is SGHRS and CDR2 is YFSETQ. The junction had 4 bases not matched to a gene; V was cut back by 3 bases and J by 0 bases.

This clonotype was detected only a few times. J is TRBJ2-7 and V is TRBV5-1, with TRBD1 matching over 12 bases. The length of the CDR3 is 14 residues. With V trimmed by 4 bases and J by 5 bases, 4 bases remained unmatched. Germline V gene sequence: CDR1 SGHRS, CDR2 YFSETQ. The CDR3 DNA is TGCGCCAGCAGCGGGGGACAGGGGGCCGACGAGCAGTACTTC. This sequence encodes CASSGGQGADEQYF.

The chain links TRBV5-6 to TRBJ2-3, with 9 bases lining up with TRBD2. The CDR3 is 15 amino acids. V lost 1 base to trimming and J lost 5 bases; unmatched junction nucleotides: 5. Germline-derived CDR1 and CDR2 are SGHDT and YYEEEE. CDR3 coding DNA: TGTGCCAGCAGCTTGCTCCCGACTAGCGGAGATACGCAGTATTTT. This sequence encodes CASSLLPTSGDTQYF.

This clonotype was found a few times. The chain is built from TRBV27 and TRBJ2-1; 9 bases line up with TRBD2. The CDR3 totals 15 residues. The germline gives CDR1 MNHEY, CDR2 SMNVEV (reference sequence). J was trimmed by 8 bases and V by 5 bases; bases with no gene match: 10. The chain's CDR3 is CASSPLAGAPDEQFF. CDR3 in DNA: TGTGCCAGCAGTCCCTTAGCGGGAGCCCCGGATGAGCAGTTCTTC.

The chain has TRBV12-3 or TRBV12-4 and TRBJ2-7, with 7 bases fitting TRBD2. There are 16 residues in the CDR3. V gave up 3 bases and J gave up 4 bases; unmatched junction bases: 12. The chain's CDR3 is CASSFYFGLGSYEQYF. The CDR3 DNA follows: TGTGCCAGCAGTTTTTATTTCGGACTAGGTTCTTACGAGCAGTACTTC.

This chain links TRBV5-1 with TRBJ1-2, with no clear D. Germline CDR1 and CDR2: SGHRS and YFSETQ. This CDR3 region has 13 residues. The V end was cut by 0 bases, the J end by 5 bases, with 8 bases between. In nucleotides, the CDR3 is TGCGCCAGCAGCTTGGGGACCGAGTATGGCTACACCTTC. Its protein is CASSLGTEYGYTF.

CDR3: CASRTASSYNEQFF. In DNA, the CDR3 is TGTGCCAGCAGGACTGCAAGCTCCTACAATGAGCAGTTCTTC. The V gene is TRBV28, the J gene TRBJ2-1; D is ambiguous. Trimming stripped 6 bases from V and 0 bases from J, with 9 bases between. This CDR3 has 14 residues. Germline CDR1 MDHEN, CDR2 SYDVKM.

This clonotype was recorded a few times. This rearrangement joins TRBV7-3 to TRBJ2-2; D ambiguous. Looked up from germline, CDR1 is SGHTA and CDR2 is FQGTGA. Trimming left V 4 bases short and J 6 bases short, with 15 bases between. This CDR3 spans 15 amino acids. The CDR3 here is CASSSSRSTAGELFF. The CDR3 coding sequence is TGTGCCAGCAGCTCATCGCGCTCGACCGCCGGGGAGCTGTTTTTT.

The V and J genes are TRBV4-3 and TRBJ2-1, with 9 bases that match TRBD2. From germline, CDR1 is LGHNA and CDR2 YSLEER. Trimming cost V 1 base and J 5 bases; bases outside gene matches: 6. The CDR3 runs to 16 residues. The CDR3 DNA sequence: TGCGCCAGCAGCCAAGGTCGCGCTAGCGGGGACAATGAGCAGTTCTTC. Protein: CASSQGRASGDNEQFF.

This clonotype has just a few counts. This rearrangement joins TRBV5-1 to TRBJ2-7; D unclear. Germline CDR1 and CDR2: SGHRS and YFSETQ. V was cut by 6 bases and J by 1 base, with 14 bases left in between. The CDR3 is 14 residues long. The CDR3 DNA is TGCGCCAGCACCCCCTCGACCGGGTCCTACGAGCAGTACTTC. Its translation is CASTPSTGSYEQYF.

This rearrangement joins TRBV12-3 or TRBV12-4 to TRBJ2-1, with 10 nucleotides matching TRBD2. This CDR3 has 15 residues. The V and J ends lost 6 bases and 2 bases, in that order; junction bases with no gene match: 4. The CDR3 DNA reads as TGTGCCAGCAGGTCCGGGACTAGCGCCTACAATGAGCAGTTCTTC. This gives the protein CASRSGTSAYNEQFF.

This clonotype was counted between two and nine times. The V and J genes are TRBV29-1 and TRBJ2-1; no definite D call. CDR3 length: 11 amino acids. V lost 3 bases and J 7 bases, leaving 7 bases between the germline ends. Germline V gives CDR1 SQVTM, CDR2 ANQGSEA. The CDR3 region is CSVDKGNEQFF. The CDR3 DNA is TGCAGCGTTGATAAGGGTAATGAGCAGTTCTTC.